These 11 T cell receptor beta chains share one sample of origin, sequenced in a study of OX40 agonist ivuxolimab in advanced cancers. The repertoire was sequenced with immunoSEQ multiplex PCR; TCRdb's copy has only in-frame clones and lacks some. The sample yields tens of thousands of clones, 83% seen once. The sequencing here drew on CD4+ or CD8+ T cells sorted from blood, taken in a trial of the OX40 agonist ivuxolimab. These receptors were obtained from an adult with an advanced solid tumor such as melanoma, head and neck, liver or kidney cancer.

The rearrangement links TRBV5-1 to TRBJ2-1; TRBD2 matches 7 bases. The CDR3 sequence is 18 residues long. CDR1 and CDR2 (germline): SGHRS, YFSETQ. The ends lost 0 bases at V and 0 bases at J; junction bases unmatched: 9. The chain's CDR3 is CASSLAWLAVSSYNEQFF. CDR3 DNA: TGCGCCAGCAGCTTGGCCTGGCTAGCGGTTAGCTCCTACAATGAGCAGTTCTTC.

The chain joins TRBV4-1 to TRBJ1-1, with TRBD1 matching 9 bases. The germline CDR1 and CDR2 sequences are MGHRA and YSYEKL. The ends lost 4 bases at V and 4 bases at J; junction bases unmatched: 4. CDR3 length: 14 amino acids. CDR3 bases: TGCGCCAGCAGCCCACAGGGGGCTGGCACTGAAGCTTTCTTT. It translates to CASSPQGAGTEAFF.

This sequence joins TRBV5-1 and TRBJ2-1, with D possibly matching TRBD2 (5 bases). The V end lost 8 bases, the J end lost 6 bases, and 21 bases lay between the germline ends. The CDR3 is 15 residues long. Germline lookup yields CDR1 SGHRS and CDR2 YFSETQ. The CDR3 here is CASLREGVSTNEQFF. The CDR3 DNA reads TGCGCCAGTCTACGAGAGGGTGTCTCCACCAATGAGCAGTTCTTC.

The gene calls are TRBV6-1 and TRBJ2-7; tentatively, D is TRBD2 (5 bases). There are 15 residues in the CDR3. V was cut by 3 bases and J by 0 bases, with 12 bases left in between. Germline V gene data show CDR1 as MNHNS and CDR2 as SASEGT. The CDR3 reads CASSEQAVSSYEQYF. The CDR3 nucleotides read TGTGCCAGCAGTGAGCAAGCGGTGAGCTCCTACGAGCAGTACTTC.

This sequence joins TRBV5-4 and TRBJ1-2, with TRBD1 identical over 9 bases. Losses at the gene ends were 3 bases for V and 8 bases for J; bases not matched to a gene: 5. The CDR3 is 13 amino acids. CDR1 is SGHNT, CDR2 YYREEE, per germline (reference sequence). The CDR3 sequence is CASSSGTGNGYTF. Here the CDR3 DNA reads TGTGCCAGCAGCTCCGGGACAGGGAACGGCTACACCTTC.

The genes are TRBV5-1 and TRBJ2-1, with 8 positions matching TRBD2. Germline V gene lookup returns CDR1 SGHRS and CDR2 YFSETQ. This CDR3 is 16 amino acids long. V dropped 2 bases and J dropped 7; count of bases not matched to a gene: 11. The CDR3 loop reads CASSFDRSGSLNEQFF. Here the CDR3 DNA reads TGCGCCAGCAGCTTCGACCGGAGCGGGAGTTTGAATGAGCAGTTCTTC.

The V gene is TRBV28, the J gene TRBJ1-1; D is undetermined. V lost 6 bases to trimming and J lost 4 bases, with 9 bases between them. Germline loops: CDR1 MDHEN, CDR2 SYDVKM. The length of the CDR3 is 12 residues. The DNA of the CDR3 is TGTGCCAGCAGGTCCCAGCGCACTGAAGCTTTCTTT. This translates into CASRSQRTEAFF.

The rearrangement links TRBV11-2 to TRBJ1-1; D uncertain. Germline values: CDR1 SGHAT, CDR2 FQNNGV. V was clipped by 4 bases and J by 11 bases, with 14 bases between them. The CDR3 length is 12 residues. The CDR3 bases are TGTGCCAGCAGCTCCCGTGGACTCCCGGCTTTCTTT. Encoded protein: CASSSRGLPAFF.

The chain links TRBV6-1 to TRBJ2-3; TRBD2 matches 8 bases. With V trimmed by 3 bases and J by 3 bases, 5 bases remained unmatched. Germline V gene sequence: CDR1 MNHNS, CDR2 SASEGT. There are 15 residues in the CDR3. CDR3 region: CASSDGRAGTDTQYF. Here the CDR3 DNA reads TGTGCCAGCAGTGACGGGAGGGCCGGGACAGATACGCAGTATTTT.

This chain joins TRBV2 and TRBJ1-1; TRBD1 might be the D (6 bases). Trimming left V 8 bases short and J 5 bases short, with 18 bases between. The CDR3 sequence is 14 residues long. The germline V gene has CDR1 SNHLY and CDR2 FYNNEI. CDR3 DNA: TGTGCCAGCCTCGACAGGCTAGGTACAACTGAAGCTTTCTTT. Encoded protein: CASLDRLGTTEAFF.

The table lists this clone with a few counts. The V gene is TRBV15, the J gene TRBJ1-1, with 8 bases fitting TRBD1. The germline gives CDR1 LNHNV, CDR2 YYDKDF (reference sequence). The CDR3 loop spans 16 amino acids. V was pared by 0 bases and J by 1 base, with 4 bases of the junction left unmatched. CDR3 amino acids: CATSRDTGQGNTEAFF. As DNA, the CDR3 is TGTGCCACCAGCAGAGATACCGGACAGGGGAACACTGAAGCTTTCTTT.